This record covers a single TCR beta chain. The antigen remains unidentified. The entirety of the isolated RNA underwent reverse transcription, so expressed TCRB transcripts were sequenced. Profiled with immunoSEQ multiplex PCR; TCRdb holds only in-frame clones, not every one. Of about half a million clones in the sample, 10% to 12% are singletons; the top ten hold 0.045% to 0.06%. This entry comes from a study of beta chain features in type 1 diabetes. Background on the study: Age, gender and cell yields were alike across patients and healthy donors.

Study-wide results and caveats: Cells expressing TCR highly could be over-represented by cDNA sequencing. The study found fewer insertions and more deletions at VDJ junctions in type 1 diabetes patients.

Germline CDR1 reads MNHEY; CDR2 reads SMNVEV (reference sequence). The V end was cut by 2 bases, the J end by 3 bases, with 7 bases between. The CDR3 contains 13 residues. Source material: naive CD4+ T cells from blood. The V call is TRBV27, the J call TRBJ1-2, with D possibly matching TRBD1 (5 bases). The sequence was obtained from a woman aged 18-35 years in good health. CDR3 nucleotides: TGTGCCAGCAGTTTAAGACAGCACTATGGCTACACCTTC. Amino acids: CASSLRQHYGYTF.